These T cell receptor beta chains were read from a single sample in a study of blood T cell repertoires in COVID-19. The protocol was immunoSEQ multiplex PCR, while the TCRdb copy is restricted to in-frame clones and leaves out a portion. The table shows about 100,000 clones, with roughly 88% occurring only once. Sequencing was carried out using peripheral blood. These TCRs come from a woman aged 55 to 70 with acute or convalescent COVID-19. Both conserved end residues are part of each CDR3. Fields, in order: J gene, CDR3 length, D gene, clone size, V gene, CDR3 DNA, CDR3 protein. The D gene is left open where the match is weak. For some rows the clone size is stated as once, few or many, or as a class when expanded; others skip it.

j_gene: TRBJ1-4
len: 15
d_gene: TRBD1
abundance: -
v_gene: TRBV7-8
CDR3nt: TGTGCCAGCACCTTTGGAGGCAGGGGGGATGAAAAACTGTTTTTT
CDR3aa: CASTFGGRGDEKLFF

j_gene: TRBJ1-1
len: 13
d_gene: -
abundance: -
v_gene: TRBV12-3/TRBV12-4
CDR3nt: TGTGCCAGCAGTTTGGACAGATACACTGAAGCTTTCTTT
CDR3aa: CASSLDRYTEAFF

j_gene: TRBJ2-1
len: 17
d_gene: -
abundance: once
v_gene: TRBV29-1
CDR3nt: TGCAGCGTCCAGGGGTACAGAGGGAGGGGATCCTACAATGAGCAGTTCTTC
CDR3aa: CSVQGYRGRGSYNEQFF

j_gene: TRBJ2-1
len: 15
d_gene: -
abundance: -
v_gene: TRBV5-1
CDR3nt: TGCGCCAGCAGCTTGGCCCTGAGCTCCTACAATGAGCAGTTCTTC
CDR3aa: CASSLALSSYNEQFF

j_gene: TRBJ1-6
len: 16
d_gene: -
abundance: -
v_gene: TRBV27
CDR3nt: TGTGCCAGCAGTTTATTGCCGGGCAGGGGCCGGGCACCCCTCCACTTT
CDR3aa: CASSLLPGRGRAPLHF

j_gene: TRBJ2-1
len: 13
d_gene: -
abundance: -
v_gene: TRBV12-3/TRBV12-4
CDR3nt: TGTGCCAGCAGTTTCTTTACTGCCAATGAGCAGTTCTTC
CDR3aa: CASSFFTANEQFF

j_gene: TRBJ2-1
len: 15
d_gene: -
abundance: -
v_gene: TRBV29-1
CDR3nt: TGCAGCGTTGAAGATACGAGGGCCTCCCGGAATGAGCAGTTCTTC
CDR3aa: CSVEDTRASRNEQFF

j_gene: TRBJ2-7
len: 16
d_gene: TRBD1
abundance: -
v_gene: TRBV7-7
CDR3nt: TGTGCTAGCAGCTTGGGTCCCGGGACAGGGTCCTACGAGCAGTACTTC
CDR3aa: CASSLGPGTGSYEQYF

j_gene: TRBJ1-6
len: 15
d_gene: -
abundance: -
v_gene: TRBV5-4
CDR3nt: TGTGCCAGCAGCTTGGGTGCAGGAGGGATTTCACCCCTCCACTTT
CDR3aa: CASSLGAGGISPLHF

j_gene: TRBJ2-5
len: 12
d_gene: -
abundance: once
v_gene: TRBV2
CDR3nt: TGTGCCAGCAGGGGGGGGGCAAAGACCCAGTACTTC
CDR3aa: CASRGGAKTQYF

j_gene: TRBJ2-7
len: 13
d_gene: TRBD1
abundance: -
v_gene: TRBV5-1
CDR3nt: TGCGCCAGCAGCTCGGACAGGGGTAGCGAGCAGTACTTC
CDR3aa: CASSSDRGSEQYF

j_gene: TRBJ2-7
len: 14
d_gene: TRBD1
abundance: -
v_gene: TRBV5-1
CDR3nt: TGCGCCAGCAGCCCAAGACAGGGGAAGGACGAGCAGTACTTC
CDR3aa: CASSPRQGKDEQYF

j_gene: TRBJ1-1
len: 13
d_gene: -
abundance: -
v_gene: TRBV5-1
CDR3nt: TGCGCCAGTCAAACGGGAGGAAACACTGAAGCTTTCTTT
CDR3aa: CASQTGGNTEAFF

j_gene: TRBJ2-3
len: 13
d_gene: -
abundance: -
v_gene: TRBV30
CDR3nt: TGTGCCTGGACAGACAGGCGCACAGATACGCAGTATTTT
CDR3aa: CAWTDRRTDTQYF

j_gene: TRBJ1-5
len: 18
d_gene: -
abundance: -
v_gene: TRBV28
CDR3nt: TGTGCCAGCAGTTTAAGGACAGCCTTCAGGGTAAGCAATCAGCCCCAGCATTTT
CDR3aa: CASSLRTAFRVSNQPQHF

j_gene: TRBJ2-1
len: 14
d_gene: TRBD1
abundance: -
v_gene: TRBV27
CDR3nt: TGTGCCAGCGGCCCGGGACAGGGGTGGAATGAGCAGTTCTTC
CDR3aa: CASGPGQGWNEQFF

j_gene: TRBJ1-5
len: 14
d_gene: -
abundance: -
v_gene: TRBV30
CDR3nt: TGTGCCTGGAGTCAGGGGATGAGCAATCAGCCCCAGCATTTT
CDR3aa: CAWSQGMSNQPQHF

j_gene: TRBJ1-3
len: 14
d_gene: -
abundance: -
v_gene: TRBV6-6
CDR3nt: TGTGCCAGCAGGAAGGAGCGAGCTGGAAACACCATATATTTT
CDR3aa: CASRKERAGNTIYF

j_gene: TRBJ1-2
len: 16
d_gene: -
abundance: -
v_gene: TRBV5-8
CDR3nt: TGTGCCAGCAGCTTGGAGGGTTTACGGGGATTAGGTGGCTACACCTTC
CDR3aa: CASSLEGLRGLGGYTF

j_gene: TRBJ2-1
len: 18
d_gene: -
abundance: -
v_gene: TRBV18
CDR3nt: TGTGCCAGCTCACCTTTAACCCCTCTAGCGCTCTCCTACAATGAGCAGTTCTTC
CDR3aa: CASSPLTPLALSYNEQFF

j_gene: TRBJ1-2
len: 12
d_gene: -
abundance: few
v_gene: TRBV6-5
CDR3nt: TGTGCCAGCAGTAGACCCCAGGGGGGCTACACCTTC
CDR3aa: CASSRPQGGYTF

j_gene: TRBJ2-2
len: 16
d_gene: TRBD2
abundance: -
v_gene: TRBV3-1/TRBV3-2
CDR3nt: TGTGCCAGCAGCCAAAGACTAGCGACGAGCACCGGGGAGCTGTTTTTT
CDR3aa: CASSQRLATSTGELFF

j_gene: TRBJ1-2
len: 14
d_gene: -
abundance: -
v_gene: TRBV11-2
CDR3nt: TGTGCCAGCAGCTTAGCCGCGGGATACTATGGCTACACCTTC
CDR3aa: CASSLAAGYYGYTF

j_gene: TRBJ1-2
len: 14
d_gene: -
abundance: once
v_gene: TRBV19
CDR3nt: TGTGCCAGTGGGGGGAGCTGGGCGAACTATGGCTACACCTTC
CDR3aa: CASGGSWANYGYTF

j_gene: TRBJ1-2
len: 14
d_gene: -
abundance: -
v_gene: TRBV27
CDR3nt: TGTGCCAGCAGAGGCGGGGGAAGAGACTATGGCTACACCTTC
CDR3aa: CASRGGGRDYGYTF

j_gene: TRBJ1-2
len: 14
d_gene: TRBD1
abundance: -
v_gene: TRBV28
CDR3nt: TGTGCCAGCAAAACGGGGACAGGGAACTATGGCTACACCTTC
CDR3aa: CASKTGTGNYGYTF

j_gene: TRBJ1-2
len: 13
d_gene: -
abundance: few
v_gene: TRBV10-3
CDR3nt: TGTGCCATCAGGACCACAGGGTCCTATGGCTACACCTTC
CDR3aa: CAIRTTGSYGYTF

j_gene: TRBJ1-2
len: 16
d_gene: TRBD1
abundance: -
v_gene: TRBV18
CDR3nt: TGTGCCAGCTCACCCTCCGTAGGACAGGGGAGGGATGGCTACACCTTC
CDR3aa: CASSPSVGQGRDGYTF

j_gene: TRBJ2-3
len: 14
d_gene: -
abundance: -
v_gene: TRBV5-4
CDR3nt: TGTGCCAGCAGCTTGCGACAGGATCGGGATACGCAGTATTTT
CDR3aa: CASSLRQDRDTQYF

j_gene: TRBJ1-2
len: 13
d_gene: -
abundance: -
v_gene: TRBV19
CDR3nt: TGTGCCAGTAGGTACAGGTCTAACTATGGCTACACCTTC
CDR3aa: CASRYRSNYGYTF

j_gene: TRBJ1-2
len: 13
d_gene: TRBD1
abundance: few
v_gene: TRBV28
CDR3nt: TGTGCCAGCAGCTCCGGACAGGCCTATGGCTACACCTTC
CDR3aa: CASSSGQAYGYTF